This T cell receptor (beta chain) was found in a study of tumor-infiltrating lymphocytes in primary liver carcinoma. Looking at the study overall: The patient group consisted of men and women aged 30 to 69 years.

The input was 450 to 500 ng total RNA; TCR beta cDNA was made from it with a constant-region primer. Libraries covering TCR beta were generated through three nested multiplex PCR rounds (using a slightly modified ARM-PCR). The first two PCR rounds, roughly 9 cycles each, used TRBV1-TRBV30 forward primers and a C-beta reverse primer. A single record per CDR3 protein comes from TCRdb applying MiXCR to the multiplex PCR reads. The table has 310,000 or so distinct CDR3 sequences, about 65% seen once; the top ten hold under 8.5%. Both blood RNA, taken from unsorted whole blood, and germline DNA were extracted. The V and J ends lost 2 bases and 3 bases respectively, with 17 bases between them. Germline V gene lookup returns CDR1 MNHEY and CDR2 SVGAGI. This CDR3 region has 16 residues. This clonotype was detected many times.

Material for sequencing was peripheral blood. This chain connects TRBV6-5 to TRBJ2-7; D tentatively fits TRBD1 or TRBD2 (5 bases each). The source of this sequence is a man aged 35 to 55 with primary liver carcinoma and hepatitis B virus infection. The CDR3 DNA follows: TGTGCCAGCAGTTACCACAACCGGGACGGGTTCTACGAGCAGTACTTC. Translated, it gives CASSYHNRDGFYEQYF.